This section outlines one TCR beta chain sequence together with its context. This sample was taken from a study of blood T cell repertoires in COVID-19. This CDR3 region has 13 residues. CDR1 MNHEY and CDR2 SVGEGT come from the germline V gene. The ends were cut back, 0 bases at V and 2 bases at J, with 5 bases in the middle. Clones were sequenced by immunoSEQ multiplex PCR, and TCRdb holds only the in-frame ones, with some missing. The table includes 95,000 or so clones, about 88% detected once. The chain recombines TRBV6-2 or TRBV6-3 with TRBJ2-7; D is undetermined. The receptor was isolated from a man older than 75 with active or convalescent COVID-19. Sequenced: peripheral blood. The CDR3 DNA reads as TGTGCCAGCAGTTACTCGAGAACCTACGAGCAGTACTTC. Translated: CASSYSRTYEQYF.